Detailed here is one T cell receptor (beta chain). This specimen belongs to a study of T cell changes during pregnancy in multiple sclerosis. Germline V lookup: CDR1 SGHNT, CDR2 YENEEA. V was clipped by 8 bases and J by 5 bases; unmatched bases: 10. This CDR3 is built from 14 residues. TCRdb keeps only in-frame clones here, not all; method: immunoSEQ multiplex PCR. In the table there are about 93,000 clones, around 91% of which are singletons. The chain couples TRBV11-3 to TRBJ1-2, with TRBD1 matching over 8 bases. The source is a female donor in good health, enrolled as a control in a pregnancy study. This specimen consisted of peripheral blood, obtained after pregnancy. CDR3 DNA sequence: TGTGCCAGCGGGGGAGGACAGGGACCTTATGGCTACACCTTC. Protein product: CASGGGQGPYGYTF.